The text below deals with one T cell receptor beta chain. Antigen unknown. Deep-level settings were used for running the assay. TCRdb's copy holds only in-frame clones and misses some; the assay was immunoSEQ multiplex PCR. The table records 2 million to 2.5 million clones, 95% of them present only once. This entry belongs to a study of shared clonotypes between healthy human individuals. Study findings and constraints: Sequencing depth was expected to influence donor clonotype sharing. The naive CD4 repertoires of a handful of donors were compared, and around 5.1% of clonotypes were shared.

CD45RA-negative memory and CD45RA+ naive subsets were split from the CD4+ cells. Trimming removed 0 bases from V and 6 bases from J; junction bases left unmatched: 15. The germline CDR1 and CDR2 sequences are SGHNT and YYREEE (reference sequence). The CDR3 runs to 19 residues. The sample consisted of naive CD4+ T cells sorted from blood. Subset here: CD45RA+ positively selected. The receptor was derived from a man in his late teens or twenties in good health. The V and J genes are TRBV5-4 and TRBJ2-3; 11 positions match TRBD2. This chain's CDR3 is CASSLAASGGRGMRDTQYF. In nucleotides, the CDR3 is TGTGCCAGCAGCTTGGCGGCTAGCGGGGGGCGGGGTATGAGGGATACGCAGTATTTT. Combining the CDR3 with reference TRBV5-4 and TRBJ2-3 gives the whole variable domain ETGVTQSPTHLIKTRGQQVTLRCSSQSGHNTVSWYQQALGQGPQFIFQYYREEENGRGNFPPRFSGLQFPNYSSELNVNALELDDSALYLCASSLAASGGRGMRDTQYFGPGTRLTVL.